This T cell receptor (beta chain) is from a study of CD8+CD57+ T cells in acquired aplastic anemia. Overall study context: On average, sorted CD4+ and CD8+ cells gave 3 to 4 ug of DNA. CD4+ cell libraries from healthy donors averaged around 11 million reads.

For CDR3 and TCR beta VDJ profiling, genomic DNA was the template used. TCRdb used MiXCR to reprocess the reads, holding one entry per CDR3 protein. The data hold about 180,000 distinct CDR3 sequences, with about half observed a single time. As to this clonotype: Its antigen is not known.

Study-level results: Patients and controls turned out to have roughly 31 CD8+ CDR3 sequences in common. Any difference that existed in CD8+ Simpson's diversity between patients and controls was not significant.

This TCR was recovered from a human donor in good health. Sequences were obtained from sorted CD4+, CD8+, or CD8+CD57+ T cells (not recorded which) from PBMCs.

The CDR3 loop reads CSLEGWEQYF. For the CDR3, the DNA is TGCAGTTTAGAGGGGTGGGAGCAGTACTTC. The chain is built from TRBV20-1 and TRBJ2-7, with D perhaps given as TRBD1 or TRBD2 (5 bases each). V shed 8 bases and J shed 7 bases, with 12 bases lying between them. Germline V lookup: CDR1 DFQATT, CDR2 SNEGSKA (reference sequence). CDR3 length: 10 amino acids.